This T cell receptor (beta chain) was observed in a study of OX40 agonist ivuxolimab in advanced cancers. Across the study: The patients' treatment was ivuxolimab, an agonistic anti-OX40 (CD134) antibody. Overall study findings and caveats: Also present in some nonresponders was a low level of normalized T-cell clonal expansion. Both CD4+ and CD8+ T cell populations in blood had undergone clonal expansion by week 6 at 0.1 to 3.0 mg/kg.

The germline V gene has CDR1 MNHNY and CDR2 SVGAGI (reference sequence). The CDR3 is 14 amino acids. J gave up 3 bases and V 5 bases, and 5 bases lay outside the gene matches. A note on this clone: Its antigen remains unknown.

Sequencing was performed with immunoSEQ multiplex PCR; in TCRdb, only in-frame clones are kept and a portion is missing. The data hold around 100,000 clones, with 90% observed a single time. This sequence was found in an adult with an advanced solid tumor such as melanoma, head and neck, liver or kidney cancer. The rearrangement links TRBV6-6 to TRBJ1-2; 8 bases align to TRBD1. Material: CD4+ or CD8+ T cells sorted from blood, obtained in a trial of the OX40 agonist ivuxolimab. CDR3 coding DNA: TGTGCCAGCAGTGTGACAGGGGAGTACTATGGCTACACCTTC. Translated, it gives CASSVTGEYYGYTF.